The T cell receptor (beta chain) described here comes from a study of T cell responses to AZD1222 COVID-19 vaccine. TCRdb's table, derived via immunoSEQ multiplex PCR, lists solely in-frame clones and lacks some. The sample consists of tens of thousands of clones, around 91% of them appearing once. The sequencing here drew on peripheral blood, taken on day 0 of AZD1222 vaccination. The receptor comes from an adult in good health.

CDR3: CASSLSTPQDGYTF. CDR3 in DNA: TGTGCCAGCAGTTTATCGACACCCCAGGACGGCTACACCTTC. The rearrangement uses TRBV27 and TRBJ1-2; D is uncertain. Trimming took off 0 bases at V and 8 bases at J, with 13 bases between the two ends. Germline CDR1 is MNHEY and CDR2 is SMNVEV (reference sequence). The CDR3 runs to 14 residues.